This TCR beta chain was identified in a study of shared clonotypes between healthy human individuals. The deep-level immunoSEQ assay was used. The data were produced by immunoSEQ multiplex PCR, yet TCRdb's version contains in-frame clones alone and is incomplete. In the table there are 2 million to 2.5 million clones, under 97% of which are singletons. Comments on this clone: Its specificity is not known. Other DNA sequences in the sample encode the same CDR3.

Between the trimmed V and J ends, which lost 1 base and 0 bases, there was a span of 4 bases. Germline loops: CDR1 GTSNPN, CDR2 SVGIG (reference sequence). The CDR3 consists of 12 residues. Study findings and constraints: Relative to clonotypes present in all four donors, those not shared had lower generation probabilities.

The source of this sequence is a man between 18 and 29 years old in good health. The sequenced sample consisted of naive CD4+ T cells sorted from blood. The subset denotes: CD45RA+ positively selected. The genes are TRBV30 and TRBJ2-7; D call uncertain. CDR3 nucleotides: TGTGCCTGGAGTGGGGACTCCTACGAGCAGTACTTC. Encoded protein: CAWSGDSYEQYF.